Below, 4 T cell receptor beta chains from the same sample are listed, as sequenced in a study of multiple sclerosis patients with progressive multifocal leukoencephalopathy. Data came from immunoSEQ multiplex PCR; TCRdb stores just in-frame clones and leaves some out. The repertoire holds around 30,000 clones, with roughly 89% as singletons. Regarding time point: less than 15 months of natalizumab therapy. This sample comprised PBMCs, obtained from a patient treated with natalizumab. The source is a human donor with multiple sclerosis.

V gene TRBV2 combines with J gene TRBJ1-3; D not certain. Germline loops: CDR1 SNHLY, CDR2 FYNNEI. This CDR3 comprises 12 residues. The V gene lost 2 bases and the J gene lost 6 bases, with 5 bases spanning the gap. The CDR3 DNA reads TGTGCCAGCAGTGAAATCACAAACACCATATATTTT. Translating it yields CASSEITNTIYF. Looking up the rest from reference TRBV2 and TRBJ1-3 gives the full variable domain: EPEVTQTPSHQVTQMGQEVILRCVPISNHLYFYWYRQILGQKVEFLVSFYNNEISEKSEIFDDQFSVERPDGSNFTLKIRSTKLEDSAMYFCASSEITNTIYFGEGSWLTVV.

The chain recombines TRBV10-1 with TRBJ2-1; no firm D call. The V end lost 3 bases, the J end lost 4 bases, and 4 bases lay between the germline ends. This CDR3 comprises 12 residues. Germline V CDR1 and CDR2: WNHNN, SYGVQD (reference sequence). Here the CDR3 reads CASSDEYNEQFF. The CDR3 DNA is TGCGCCAGCAGTGATGAATACAATGAGCAGTTCTTC.

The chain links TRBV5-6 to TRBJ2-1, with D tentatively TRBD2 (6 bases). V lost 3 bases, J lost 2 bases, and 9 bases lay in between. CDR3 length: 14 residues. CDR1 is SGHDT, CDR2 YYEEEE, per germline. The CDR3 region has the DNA TGTGCCAGCAGCTCCGCGGGGACCTACAATGAGCAGTTCTTC. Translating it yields CASSSAGTYNEQFF.

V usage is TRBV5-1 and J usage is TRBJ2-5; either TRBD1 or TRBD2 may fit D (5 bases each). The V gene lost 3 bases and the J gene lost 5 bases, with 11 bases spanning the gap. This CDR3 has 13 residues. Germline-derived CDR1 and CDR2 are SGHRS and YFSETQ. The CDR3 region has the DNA TGCGCCAGCAGCTCGGGACCCGCGGAGACCCAGTACTTC. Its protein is CASSSGPAETQYF.